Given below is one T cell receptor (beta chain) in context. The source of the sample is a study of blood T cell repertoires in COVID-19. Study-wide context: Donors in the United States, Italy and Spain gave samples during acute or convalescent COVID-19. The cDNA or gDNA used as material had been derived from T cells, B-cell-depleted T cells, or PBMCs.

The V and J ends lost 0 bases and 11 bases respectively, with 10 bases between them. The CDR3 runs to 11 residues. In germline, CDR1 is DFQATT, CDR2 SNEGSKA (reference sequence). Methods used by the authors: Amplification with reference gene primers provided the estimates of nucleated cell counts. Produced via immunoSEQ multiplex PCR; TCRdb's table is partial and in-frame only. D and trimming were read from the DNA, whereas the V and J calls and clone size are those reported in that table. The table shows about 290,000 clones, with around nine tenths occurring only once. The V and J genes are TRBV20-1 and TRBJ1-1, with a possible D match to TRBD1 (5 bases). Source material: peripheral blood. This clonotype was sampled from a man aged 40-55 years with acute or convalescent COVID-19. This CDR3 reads CSARDWTYAFF. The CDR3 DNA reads TGCAGTGCTAGAGATTGGACATACGCTTTCTTT.